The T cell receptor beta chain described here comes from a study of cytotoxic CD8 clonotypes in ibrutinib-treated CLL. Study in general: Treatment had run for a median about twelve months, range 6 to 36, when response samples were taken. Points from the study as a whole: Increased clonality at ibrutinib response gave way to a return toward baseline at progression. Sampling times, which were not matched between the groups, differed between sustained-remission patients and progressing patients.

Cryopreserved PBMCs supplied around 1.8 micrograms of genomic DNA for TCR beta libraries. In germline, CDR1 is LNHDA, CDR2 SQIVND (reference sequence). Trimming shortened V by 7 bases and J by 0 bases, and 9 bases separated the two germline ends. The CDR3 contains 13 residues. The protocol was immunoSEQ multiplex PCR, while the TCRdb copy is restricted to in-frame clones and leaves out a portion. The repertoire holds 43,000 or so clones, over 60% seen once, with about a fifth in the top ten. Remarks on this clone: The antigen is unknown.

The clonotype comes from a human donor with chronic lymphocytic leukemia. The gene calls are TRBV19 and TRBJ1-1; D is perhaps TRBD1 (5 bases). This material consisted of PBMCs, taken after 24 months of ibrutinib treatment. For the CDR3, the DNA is TGTGCCAGTAAACGACAGTTGAACACTGAAGCTTTCTTT. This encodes CASKRQLNTEAFF.